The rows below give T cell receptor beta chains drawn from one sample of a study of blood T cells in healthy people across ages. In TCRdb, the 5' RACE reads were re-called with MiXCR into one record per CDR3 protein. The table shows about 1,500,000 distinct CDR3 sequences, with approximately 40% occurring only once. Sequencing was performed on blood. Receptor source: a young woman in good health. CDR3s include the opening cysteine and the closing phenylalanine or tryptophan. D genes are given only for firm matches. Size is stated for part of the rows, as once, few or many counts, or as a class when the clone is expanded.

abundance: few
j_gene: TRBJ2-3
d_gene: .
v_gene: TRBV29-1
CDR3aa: CSVLSMVTGGTDTQYF
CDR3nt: TGCAGCGTTCTGTCTATGGTGACAGGAGGCACAGATACGCAGTATTTT

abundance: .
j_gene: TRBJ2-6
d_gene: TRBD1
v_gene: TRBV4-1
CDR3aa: CASSQDGQGAISGANVLTF
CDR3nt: TGCGCCAGCAGCCAAGACGGCCAGGGGGCGATCTCTGGGGCCAACGTCCTGACTTTC

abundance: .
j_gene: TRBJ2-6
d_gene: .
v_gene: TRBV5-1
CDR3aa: CASSLVPGVVGANVLTF
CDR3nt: TGCGCCAGCAGCTTGGTGCCGGGGGTAGTGGGGGCCAACGTCCTGACTTTC

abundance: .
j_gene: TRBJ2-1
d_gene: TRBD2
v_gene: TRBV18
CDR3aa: CASSPRRRGTSVYEQFF
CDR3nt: TGTGCCAGCTCACCTCGGAGGAGGGGTACTAGCGTATATGAGCAGTTCTTC

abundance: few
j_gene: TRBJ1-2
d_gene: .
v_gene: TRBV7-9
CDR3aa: CASSLEGTSAYGYTF
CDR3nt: TGTGCCAGCAGCTTAGAGGGGACATCTGCCTATGGCTACACCTTC

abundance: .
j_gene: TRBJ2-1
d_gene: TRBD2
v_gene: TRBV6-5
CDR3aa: CASSLAPSGTSGNEQFF
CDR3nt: TGTGCCAGCAGTTTAGCCCCCTCCGGGACTAGCGGAAATGAGCAGTTCTTC

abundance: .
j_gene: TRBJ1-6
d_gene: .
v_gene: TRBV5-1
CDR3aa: CASSLSGGGYNSPLHF
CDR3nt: TGCGCCAGCAGCTTGTCCGGTGGGGGTTATAATTCACCCCTCCACTTT

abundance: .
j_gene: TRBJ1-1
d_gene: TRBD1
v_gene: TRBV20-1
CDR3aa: CSARVRQGVRNTEAFF
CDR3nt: TGCAGTGCTAGAGTTAGGCAGGGGGTGAGGAACACTGAAGCTTTCTTT

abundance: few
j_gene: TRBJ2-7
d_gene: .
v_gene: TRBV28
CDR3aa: CASSLPRGGVLEQYF
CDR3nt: TGTGCCAGCAGTTTACCTCGAGGCGGGGTACTGGAGCAGTACTTC

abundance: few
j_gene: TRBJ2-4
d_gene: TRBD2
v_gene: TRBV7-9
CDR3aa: CASVSGNNGPAKNIQYF
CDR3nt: TGTGCCAGCGTAAGCGGGAACAATGGGCCTGCCAAAAACATTCAGTACTTC

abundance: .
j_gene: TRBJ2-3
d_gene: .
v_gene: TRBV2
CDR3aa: CASSEAASTDTQYF
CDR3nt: TGTGCCAGCAGTGAAGCAGCGAGCACAGATACGCAGTATTTT

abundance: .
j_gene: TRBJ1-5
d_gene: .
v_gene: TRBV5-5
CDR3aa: CASSLDAGSPDQPQHF
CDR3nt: TGTGCCAGCAGCTTGGATGCGGGGTCCCCGGATCAGCCCCAGCATTTT

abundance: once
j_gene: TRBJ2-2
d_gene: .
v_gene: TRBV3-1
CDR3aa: CASSQGRSNTGELFF
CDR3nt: TGTGCCAGCAGCCAGGGCAGATCGAACACCGGGGAGCTGTTTTTT

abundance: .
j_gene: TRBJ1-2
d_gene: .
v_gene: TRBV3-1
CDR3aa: CASSQGKGLNYGYTF
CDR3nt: TGTGCCAGCAGCCAAGGTAAAGGCCTTAACTATGGCTACACCTTC

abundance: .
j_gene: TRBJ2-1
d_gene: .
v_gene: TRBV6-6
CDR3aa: CASSYYPPRGFYNEQFF
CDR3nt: TGTGCCAGCAGTTACTATCCCCCCCGGGGATTCTACAATGAGCAGTTCTTC

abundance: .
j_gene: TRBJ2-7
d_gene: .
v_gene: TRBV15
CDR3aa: CAASRARGGYEQYF
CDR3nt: TGTGCCGCCAGCAGAGCGCGGGGTGGGTACGAGCAGTACTTC

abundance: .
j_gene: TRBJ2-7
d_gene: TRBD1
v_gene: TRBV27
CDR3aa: CASSLYIPGQTNYEQYF
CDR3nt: TGTGCCAGCAGTTTATATATTCCGGGACAGACTAACTACGAGCAGTACTTC

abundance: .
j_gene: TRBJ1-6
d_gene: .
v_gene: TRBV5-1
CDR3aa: CASSLVQGHYNSPLHF
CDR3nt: TGCGCCAGCAGCTTGGTACAGGGCCATTATAATTCACCCCTCCACTTT

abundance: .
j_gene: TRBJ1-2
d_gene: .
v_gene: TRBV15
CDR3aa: CATIAHHQKSYTF
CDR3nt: TGTGCCACGATAGCGCACCATCAGAAAAGCTACACCTTC

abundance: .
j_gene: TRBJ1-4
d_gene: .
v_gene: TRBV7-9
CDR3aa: CASSLGLHRPGVWSEKLFF
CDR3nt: TGTGCCAGCAGCTTAGGCCTACACAGGCCCGGGGTCTGGAGTGAAAAACTGTTTTTT

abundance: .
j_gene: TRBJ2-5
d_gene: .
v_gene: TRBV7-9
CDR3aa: CASSLERSQETQYF
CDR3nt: TGTGCCAGCAGCTTAGAACGGAGTCAAGAGACCCAGTACTTC

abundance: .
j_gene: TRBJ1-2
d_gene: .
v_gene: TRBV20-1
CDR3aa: CSASWGGNGYTF
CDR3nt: TGCAGTGCTAGTTGGGGGGGTAACGGCTACACCTTC

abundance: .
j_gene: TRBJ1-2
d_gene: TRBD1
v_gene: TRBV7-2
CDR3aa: CASSALTGVDGYTF
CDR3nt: TGTGCCAGCAGCGCCTTAACAGGGGTCGATGGCTACACCTTC

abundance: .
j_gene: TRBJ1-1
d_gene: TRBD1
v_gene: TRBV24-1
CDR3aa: CATPPRGLNTEAFF
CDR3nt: TGTGCCACCCCACCCAGGGGGTTGAACACTGAAGCTTTCTTT

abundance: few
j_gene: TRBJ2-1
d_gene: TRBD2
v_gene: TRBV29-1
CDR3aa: CSVESGKYHNEQFF
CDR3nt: TGCAGCGTTGAAAGCGGGAAGTACCACAATGAGCAGTTCTTC

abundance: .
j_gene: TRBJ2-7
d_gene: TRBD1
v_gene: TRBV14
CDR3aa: CASSPQTGRNEQYF
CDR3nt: TGTGCCAGCAGCCCCCAGACAGGGCGAAATGAGCAGTACTTC

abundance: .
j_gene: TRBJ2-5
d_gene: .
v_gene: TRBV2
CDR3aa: CASIEVLVAETQYF
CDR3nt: TGTGCCAGCATAGAAGTACTAGTGGCGGAGACCCAGTACTTC

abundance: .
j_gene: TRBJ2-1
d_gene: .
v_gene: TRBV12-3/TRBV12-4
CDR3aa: CASSLGLHNEQFF
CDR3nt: TGTGCCAGCAGTTTAGGGCTGCACAATGAGCAGTTCTTC

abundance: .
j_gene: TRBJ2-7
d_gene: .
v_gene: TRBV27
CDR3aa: CASRWGIAYEQYF
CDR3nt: TGTGCCAGCAGATGGGGGATTGCCTACGAGCAGTACTTC

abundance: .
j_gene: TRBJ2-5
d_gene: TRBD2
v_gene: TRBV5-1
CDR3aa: CASSKGGTSAGETQYF
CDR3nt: TGCGCCAGCAGCAAGGGTGGGACTAGCGCAGGAGAGACCCAGTACTTC

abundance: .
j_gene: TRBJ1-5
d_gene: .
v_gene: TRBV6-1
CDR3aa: CASSERTEGNQPQHF
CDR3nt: TGTGCCAGCAGTGAGAGGACAGAGGGCAATCAGCCCCAGCATTTT

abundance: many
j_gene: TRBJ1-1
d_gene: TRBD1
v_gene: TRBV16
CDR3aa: CASSQTGGMNTEAFF
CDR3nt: TGTGCCAGCAGCCAAACAGGGGGAATGAACACTGAAGCTTTCTTT

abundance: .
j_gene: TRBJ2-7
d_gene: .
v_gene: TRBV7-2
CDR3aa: CASSLNYVGGTASYEQYF
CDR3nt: TGTGCCAGCAGCTTAAATTACGTAGGGGGGACAGCTAGCTACGAGCAGTACTTC

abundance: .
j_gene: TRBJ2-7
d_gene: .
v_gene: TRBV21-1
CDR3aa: CASSKCPRRIIHYEQYF
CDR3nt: TGTGCCAGCAGCAAGTGCCCCCGCCGGATCATCCACTACGAGCAGTACTTC

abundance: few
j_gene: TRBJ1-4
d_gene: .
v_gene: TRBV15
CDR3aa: CATSRNPGATNEKLFF
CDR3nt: TGTGCCACCAGCAGGAACCCCGGGGCAACTAATGAAAAACTGTTTTTT

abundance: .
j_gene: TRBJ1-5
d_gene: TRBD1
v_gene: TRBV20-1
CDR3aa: CSAGQTGGGSNQPQHF
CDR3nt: TGCAGTGCTGGACAAACAGGGGGCGGTAGCAATCAGCCCCAGCATTTT

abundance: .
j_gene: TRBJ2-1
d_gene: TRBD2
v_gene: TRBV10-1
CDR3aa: CAGSEVLAGGPRNEQFF
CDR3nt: TGCGCCGGCAGTGAGGTCCTAGCGGGAGGGCCCCGCAATGAGCAGTTCTTC

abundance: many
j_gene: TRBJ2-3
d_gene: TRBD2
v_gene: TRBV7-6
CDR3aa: CASSLQAGGSTDTQYF
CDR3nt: TGTGCCAGCAGCCTCCAGGCGGGAGGGAGCACAGATACGCAGTATTTT

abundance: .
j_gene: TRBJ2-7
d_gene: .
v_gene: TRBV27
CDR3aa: CASSFRGGEQYF
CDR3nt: TGTGCCAGCAGTTTTAGAGGCGGCGAGCAGTACTTC

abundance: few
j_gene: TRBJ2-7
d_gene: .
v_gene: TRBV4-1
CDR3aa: CASSQERTRYEQYF
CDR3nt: TGCGCCAGCAGCCAAGAAAGGACCCGCTACGAGCAGTACTTC